This T cell receptor (beta chain) was documented in a study of blood T cell repertoires in COVID-19. This CDR3 contains 12 residues. Per germline, CDR1 LGHDT and CDR2 YNNKEL (reference sequence). Trimming at V came to 9 bases and at J to 8 bases, leaving 4 bases not matched to a gene. Profiled with immunoSEQ multiplex PCR; TCRdb holds only in-frame clones, not every one. The data hold around 300,000 clones, with around 90% observed a single time. The specimen sequenced was peripheral blood. The rearrangement joins TRBV3-1 (or the pseudogene TRBV3-2) to TRBJ2-1; 10 bases agree with TRBD2. The sequence came from a man between 18 and 35 years old with active or convalescent COVID-19. Here the CDR3 reads CASLAGGYEQFF. The DNA of the CDR3 is TGTGCCAGTTTAGCGGGGGGCTATGAGCAGTTCTTC.